This TCR beta chain was sequenced in a study of T cells in Graves' hyperthyroidism and ophthalmopathy. Study at large: Peripheral blood was acquired at first diagnosis, ahead of any therapy whatsoever.

Researchers defined stable Graves' hyperthyroidism as no ophthalmopathy progression within 18 months. This clonotype occurred a few times. A much larger clone sits a single nucleotide away, making a read error possible. Using RNA transcripts as the source, TCR beta CDR3 regions were amplified. In the first-round RT-PCR of the TCR CDR3, the HTBI primer set was used. TCRdb independently ran MiXCR on the multiplex PCR reads; one entry per CDR3 protein. The data show roughly 700,000 distinct CDR3 sequences, around 16% seen once. This CDR3 has 14 amino acids. This chain links TRBV12-3 or TRBV12-4 with TRBJ2-5; a weak D match, TRBD1 (6 bases). Specimen: blood. This clonotype originated in a man in his fifties or sixties with Graves' hyperthyroidism. CDR3 sequence: CASSHDRLQGTQYF. For the CDR3, the DNA is TGTGCCAGCAGCCATGACAGGCTACAAGGGACCCAGTACTTC.